This passage covers 6 T cell receptor beta chains from one sample sequenced in a study of blood T cell repertoires in COVID-19. Generated by immunoSEQ multiplex PCR, the TCRdb table keeps only in-frame clones and is missing some. The sample holds some 200,000 clones; approximately 88% are singletons and the top ten take roughly 8.4%. Input material: PBMCs or T cells enriched from blood (not recorded which). All receptors derive from a woman under 30 who had recovered from COVID-19.

This chain links TRBV28 with TRBJ2-5, with 9 bases lining up with TRBD1. This CDR3 comprises 15 residues. Germline trimming cut 5 bases from V and 5 bases from J; bases unmatched to any gene: 9. Germline V lookup: CDR1 MDHEN, CDR2 SYDVKM. The CDR3 DNA reads TGTGCCAGCAGTCCGAGGGGGACAGGGCGGGAGACCCAGTACTTC. Translated: CASSPRGTGRETQYF.

The rearrangement uses TRBV5-6 and TRBJ2-5; no firm D call. V was trimmed by 2 bases and J by 4 bases, leaving 9 bases between them. CDR1 and CDR2 (germline): SGHDT, YYEEEE. CDR3 length: 13 residues. The DNA for the CDR3 is TGTGCCAGCAGCTTTATTAGTGGAGAGACCCAGTACTTC. Residues: CASSFISGETQYF.

V and J are TRBV28 and TRBJ2-5; TRBD1 aligns across 11 bases. Germline V gives CDR1 MDHEN, CDR2 SYDVKM. Trimming at V came to 5 bases and at J to 4 bases, leaving 3 bases not matched to a gene. This CDR3 is 14 amino acids long. The CDR3 sequence: CASSRTGGTETQYF. In DNA form, the CDR3 reads TGTGCCAGCAGTCGGACAGGGGGCACAGAGACCCAGTACTTC.

The gene calls are TRBV7-6 and TRBJ1-4; TRBD1 agrees at 10 bases. The CDR3 length is 19 residues. The J segment lost 0 bases and the V segment lost 2 bases, leaving 9 bases of the junction unmatched. CDR1 and CDR2 from the germline V gene are SGHVS and FNYEAQ. The CDR3 region is CASSLTPTGGMATNEKLFF. The CDR3, as DNA: TGTGCCAGCAGCTTAACCCCGACAGGGGGCATGGCAACTAATGAAAAACTGTTTTTT.

This clone is a singleton in its sample. The chain couples TRBV12-5 to TRBJ2-4; D is ambiguous. V was pared by 2 bases and J by 0 bases, with 20 bases between. This CDR3 contains 19 residues. Germline V gene sequence: CDR1 LGHNT, CDR2 FRNRAP. The CDR3 DNA is TGTGCTAGTGGTTTGTGCCTCTTACCGGGTCCCCTAGCCAAAAACATTCAGTACTTC. It yields the protein CASGLCLLPGPLAKNIQYF.

The chain carries TRBV14 and TRBJ1-1, with unresolved D. V gave up 0 bases and J gave up 4 bases, with 3 bases separating them. The CDR3 totals 12 residues. Germline loops: CDR1 SGHDN, CDR2 FVKESK. The CDR3: CASSQDSTEAFF. As DNA, the CDR3 is TGTGCCAGCAGCCAAGACAGCACTGAAGCTTTCTTT.